The count of the clone carrying this TCR beta chain is one. These data come from a study of T cell responses to AZD1222 COVID-19 vaccine. The overall study: Analyses pooled second doses at about 4 or about 12 weeks.

TCRdb's table, derived via immunoSEQ multiplex PCR, lists solely in-frame clones and lacks some. The sample holds about 120,000 clones, just over 90% seen once. This TCR derives from an adult in good health. Here the sequenced sample was peripheral blood, taken on day 0 of AZD1222 vaccination.

CDR3 in amino acids: CASSLIRGPNNEQFF. The CDR3 coding sequence is TGTGCCAGCAGTTTAATCAGGGGTCCCAACAATGAGCAGTTCTTC. The genes are TRBV28 and TRBJ2-1; weak D call: TRBD1 (6 bases). The V and J ends lost 2 bases and 5 bases respectively, with 13 bases between them. CDR3 size: 15 residues. Germline lookup yields CDR1 MDHEN and CDR2 SYDVKM.